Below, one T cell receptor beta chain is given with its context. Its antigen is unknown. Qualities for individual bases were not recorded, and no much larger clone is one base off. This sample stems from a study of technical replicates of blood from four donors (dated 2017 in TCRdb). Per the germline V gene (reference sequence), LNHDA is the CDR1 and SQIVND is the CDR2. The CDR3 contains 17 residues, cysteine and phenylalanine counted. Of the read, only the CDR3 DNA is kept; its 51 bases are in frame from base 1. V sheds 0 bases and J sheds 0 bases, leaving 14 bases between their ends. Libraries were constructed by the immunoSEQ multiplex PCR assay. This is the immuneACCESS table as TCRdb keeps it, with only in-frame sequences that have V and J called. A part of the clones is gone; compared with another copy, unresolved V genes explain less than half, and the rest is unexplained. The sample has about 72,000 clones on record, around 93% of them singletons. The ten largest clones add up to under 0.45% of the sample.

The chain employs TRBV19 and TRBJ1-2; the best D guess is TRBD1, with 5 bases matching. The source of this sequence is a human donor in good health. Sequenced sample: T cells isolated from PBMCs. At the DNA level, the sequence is TGTGCCAGTAGTATAGATCTGGAACAGGTTCCTAACTATGGCTACACCTTC. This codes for CASSIDLEQVPNYGYTF. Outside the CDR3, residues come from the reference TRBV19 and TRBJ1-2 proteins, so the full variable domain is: DGGITQSPKYLFRKEGQNVTLSCEQNLNHDAMYWYRQDPGQGLRLIYYSQIVNDFQKGDIAEGYSVSREKKESFPLTVTSAQKNPTAFYLCASSIDLEQVPNYGYTFGSGTRLTVV.